This T cell receptor (beta chain) was sequenced for a study of blood T cell repertoires in COVID-19. Per germline, CDR1 SQVTM and CDR2 ANQGSEA. This CDR3 contains 12 residues. After removal of 3 bases from V and 8 bases from J, the junction contained 6 bases not matched to a gene. Libraries were prepared by immunoSEQ multiplex PCR; TCRdb keeps only in-frame clonotypes and omits some of them. The table records approximately 300,000 clones, under 90% of them present only once. The participants were between about 18 and 100 years old and came from about two dozen US areas. Participants reported their clinical history, and cohort assignment relied on those reports. Two negative PCRs, clearance, or symptom resolution characterized the recovered Cohort 3 donors.

The source material was PBMCs or T cells enriched from blood (not recorded which). The clonotype comes from a woman in her late teens or twenties who had recovered from COVID-19. The rearrangement uses TRBV29-1 and TRBJ1-1; 7 bases agree with TRBD1. The CDR3 here is CSVEGQRPEAFF. For the CDR3, the DNA is TGCAGCGTTGAGGGACAGCGGCCCGAAGCTTTCTTT.